This T cell receptor beta chain was documented in a study of OX40 agonist ivuxolimab in advanced cancers. Overall study context: Partial responses occurred in three patients (one hepatocellular carcinoma, two cutaneous melanoma).

Libraries were prepared by immunoSEQ multiplex PCR; TCRdb keeps only in-frame clonotypes and omits some of them. This table holds about 56,000 clones, 80% to 95% found once. This receptor was identified in an adult with an advanced solid tumor such as melanoma, head and neck, liver or kidney cancer. This specimen consisted of CD4+ or CD8+ T cells sorted from blood, obtained in a trial of the OX40 agonist ivuxolimab.

The CDR3 nucleotides read TGTGCCAGCAGTGAAACAGGGGATTACGAGCAGTACTTC. It codes for CASSETGDYEQYF. The genes are TRBV9 and TRBJ2-7; 7 nucleotides align to TRBD1. Germline CDR1 and CDR2: SGDLS and YYNGEE. V lost 5 bases and J lost 4; bases outside the gene matches: 6. The CDR3 loop spans 13 amino acids.